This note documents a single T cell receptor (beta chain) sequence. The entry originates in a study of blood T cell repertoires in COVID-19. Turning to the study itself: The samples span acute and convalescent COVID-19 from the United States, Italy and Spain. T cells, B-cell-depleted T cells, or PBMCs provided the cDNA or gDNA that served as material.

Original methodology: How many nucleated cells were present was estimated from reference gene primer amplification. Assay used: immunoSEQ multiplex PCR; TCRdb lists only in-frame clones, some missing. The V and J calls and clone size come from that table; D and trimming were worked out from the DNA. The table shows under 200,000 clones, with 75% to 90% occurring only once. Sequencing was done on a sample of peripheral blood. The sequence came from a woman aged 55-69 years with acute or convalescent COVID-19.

The CDR3 loop reads CASSQQTASSGNTIYF. Written as DNA, the CDR3 is TGTGCCAGTAGTCAACAGACGGCGAGCTCTGGAAACACCATATATTTT. The chain combines TRBV19 with TRBJ1-3; D is unclear. The CDR3 is 16 residues long. V lost 5 bases and J lost 0, with 14 bases in between. Germline-derived CDR1 and CDR2 are LNHDA and SQIVND (reference sequence).